The clone carrying this T cell receptor beta chain was seen many times. Its antigen is not known. These data originate in a study of glioma-infiltrating T cells. Points from the study as a whole: Above-expected tissue-blood divergence occurred in all gliomas, most in low-grade ones.

Using RNA template, CDR3s of TCR alpha and beta were amplified with iRepertoire arm-PCR. A single record per CDR3 protein comes from TCRdb applying MiXCR to the multiplex PCR reads. The sample holds approximately 120,000 distinct CDR3 sequences, 25% to 30% seen once. V lost 4 bases, J lost 2 bases, and 15 bases lay in between. This CDR3 is built from 16 residues. Per germline, CDR1 SNHLY and CDR2 FYNNEI. This sequence originates from a human donor with low-grade glioma or glioblastoma, undergoing nonglioma brain surgery, or in good health (not recorded which). The specimen sequenced was glioma tissue, nonneoplastic brain tissue, or PBMCs (not recorded which). This chain uses TRBV2 with TRBJ1-3; unclear D gene. The CDR3: CASSARRGGAGNTIYF. CDR3 bases: TGTGCCAGCAGTGCCCGTCGGGGTGGCGCTGGAAACACCATATATTTT.